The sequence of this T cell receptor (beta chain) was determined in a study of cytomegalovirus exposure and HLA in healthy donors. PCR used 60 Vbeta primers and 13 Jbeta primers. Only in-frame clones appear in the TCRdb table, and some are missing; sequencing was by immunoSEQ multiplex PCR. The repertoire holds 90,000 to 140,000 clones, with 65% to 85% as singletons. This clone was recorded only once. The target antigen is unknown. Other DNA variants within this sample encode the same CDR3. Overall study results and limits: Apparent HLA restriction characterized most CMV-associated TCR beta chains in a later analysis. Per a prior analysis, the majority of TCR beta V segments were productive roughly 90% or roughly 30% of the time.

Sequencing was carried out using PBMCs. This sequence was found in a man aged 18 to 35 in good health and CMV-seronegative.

CDR3 nucleotide sequence: TGTGCCTGGAAAGGGACAGGGGTATCGGGAGCTTTCTTT. Protein product: CAWKGTGVSGAFF. The chain recombines TRBV30 with TRBJ1-1, with 10 bases lining up with TRBD1. The trim removed 4 bases at V and 10 bases at J, leaving 9 bases unmatched. Germline V lookup: CDR1 GTSNPN, CDR2 SVGIG (reference sequence). The CDR3 loop spans 13 amino acids.